Presented here are 8 T cell receptor beta chains from one specimen sequenced in a study of T cell clonality in common variable immunodeficiency. Study findings and constraints: Common variable immunodeficiency TCR beta sequences reportedly had fewer deletions and N-nucleotide insertions.

Assay used: immunoSEQ multiplex PCR; TCRdb lists only in-frame clones, some missing. The repertoire consists of 15,000 to 20,000 clones, none detected only once. Their antigens remain unidentified. The sequenced sample consisted of peripheral blood mononuclear cells. The receptors were gathered from a human donor with common variable immunodeficiency.

There are a few counts of this clone. The read ends 3 residues shy of where the CDR3 ends; the end is completed using the germline J gene. V and J are TRBV7-8 and TRBJ2-1; the match to TRBD2 covers 9 bases. The CDR3 extends over 16 amino acids. V gave up 5 bases and J gave up 5 bases; unmatched junction bases: 10. CDR1 is SGHVS, CDR2 FQNEAQ, per germline. The chain's CDR3 is CASSPRAGLANNEQFF. The part of the CDR3 DNA that was read is TGTGCCAGCAGCCCCCGGGCGGGACTAGCAAACAATGAG.

As regards this clone: The read terminates 3 residues before the CDR3 end, so the remaining end is supplied by the germline J gene. The J gene is TRBJ2-1, the V gene TRBV2; D perhaps matches TRBD2 (6 bases). V lost 3 bases to trimming and J lost 0 bases, with 18 bases between them. CDR1 and CDR2 (germline): SNHLY, FYNNEI. This CDR3 region has 18 residues. The CDR3 sequence is CASSDPRRGASSYNEQFF. The CDR3 DNA, read in part, is TGTGCCAGCAGTGACCCCCGGCGCGGGGCCAGCTCCTACAATGAG. Filled out from reference TRBV2 and TRBJ2-1, the complete variable domain reads EPEVTQTPSHQVTQMGQEVILRCVPISNHLYFYWYRQILGQKVEFLVSFYNNEISEKSEIFDDQFSVERPDGSNFTLKIRSTKLEDSAMYFCASSDPRRGASSYNEQFFGPGTRLTVL.

This clone appeared a few times. The chain's CDR3 is CASSTRGGAYEQYF. Partial CDR3 DNA: TGTGCCAGCAGCACCCGAGGGGGGGCCTACGAG. The chain carries TRBV13 and TRBJ2-7; D might be TRBD2 (7 bases). The CDR3 extends 3 residues past the end of the read, so its final part is completed from the germline J gene. In germline, CDR1 is PRHDT, CDR2 FYEKMQ (reference sequence). This CDR3 has 14 residues. V dropped 5 bases and J dropped 2 bases, with 13 bases sitting between them.

This clone was seen more than once but under ten times. The observed sequence ends 3 residues before the CDR3 terminus, with the missing tail filled in from the germline J gene. This sequence joins TRBV18 and TRBJ1-1; TRBD1 agrees at 7 bases. The CDR3 totals 13 residues. Germline assignment: CDR1 KGHSH and CDR2 LQKENI. The CDR3 here is CASSPDRAREAFF. Incomplete CDR3 DNA: TGTGCCAGCTCCCCCGACAGGGCTCGCGAA. The whole variable domain, filled in from reference TRBV18 and TRBJ1-1, reads NAGVMQNPRHLVRRRGQEARLRCSPMKGHSHVYWYRQLPEEGLKFMVYLQKENIIDESGMPKERFSAEFPKEGPSILRIQQVVRGDSAAYFCASSPDRAREAFFGQGTRLTVV.

This clone appeared many times. The observed sequence ends 3 residues before the CDR3 terminus, with the missing tail filled in from the germline J gene. The V gene is TRBV7-6, the J gene TRBJ2-3, with 8 bases fitting TRBD2. Germline V CDR1 and CDR2: SGHVS, FNYEAQ. The CDR3 has 15 amino acids. J gave up 5 bases and V 2 bases, and 6 bases lay outside the gene matches. CDR3 DNA, as far as it was read: TGTGCCAGCAGCTTAACAGGACTAGCCGTAGATACG. Residues: CASSLTGLAVDT. The full CDR3 protein is CASSLTGLAVDTQYF. Full variable domain (rest looked up from reference TRBV7-6 and TRBJ2-3): GAGVSQSPRYKVTKRGQDVALRCDPISGHVSLYWYRQALGQGPEFLTYFNYEAQQDKSGLPNDRFSAERPEGSISTLTIQRTEQRDSAMYRCASSLTGLAVDTQYFGPGTRLTVL.

Many counts were recorded for this clone. The read ends 3 residues shy of where the CDR3 ends; the end is completed using the germline J gene. The V call is TRBV20-1, the J call TRBJ2-1, with TRBD2 as a possible D gene (5 bases). This CDR3 spans 13 amino acids. Trimming removed 4 bases at V and 4 bases at J, with 11 bases between. Germline CDR1 is DFQATT and CDR2 is SNEGSKA (reference sequence). This CDR3 is CSATGGSYNEQFF. The DNA read from the CDR3 is TGCAGTGCTACCGGCGGGTCATACAATGAG.

This clone was counted at least ten times. The read ends 3 residues shy of where the CDR3 ends; the end is completed using the germline J gene. The rearrangement joins TRBV19 to TRBJ2-3; TRBD2 matches at 10 bases. The germline V gene has CDR1 LNHDA and CDR2 SQIVND (reference sequence). With V trimmed by 3 bases and J by 1 base, 1 base remained unmatched. The CDR3 runs to 15 residues. The CDR3 protein is CASSIGTSGTDTQYF. CDR3 DNA, as far as it was read: TGTGCCAGTAGTATCGGGACTAGCGGCACAGATACG.

This clone has a count of ten or more. Incomplete CDR3 DNA: TGTGCCAGCTCACCACCGGACAGGTACTATGGC. It yields the protein CASSPPDRYYG. The complete CDR3 sequence is CASSPPDRYYGYTF. The rearrangement joins TRBV18 to TRBJ1-2; 7 positions match TRBD1. With the read ending 3 residues before the CDR3 end, the germline J gene is used to fill in that end. CDR1 KGHSH and CDR2 LQKENI come from the germline V gene. Germline trimming cut 0 bases from V and 3 bases from J; bases unmatched to any gene: 1. CDR3 length: 14 amino acids.